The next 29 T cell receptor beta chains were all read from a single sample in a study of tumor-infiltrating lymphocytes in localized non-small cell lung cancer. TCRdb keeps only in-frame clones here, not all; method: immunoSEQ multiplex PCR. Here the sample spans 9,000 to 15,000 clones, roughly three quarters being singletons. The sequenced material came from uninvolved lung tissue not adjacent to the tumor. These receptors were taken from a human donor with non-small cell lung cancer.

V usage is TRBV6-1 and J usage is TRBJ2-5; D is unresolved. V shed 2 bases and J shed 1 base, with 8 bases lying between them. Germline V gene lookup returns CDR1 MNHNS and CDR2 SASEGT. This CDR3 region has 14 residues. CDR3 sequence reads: CASSEFGPQETQYF. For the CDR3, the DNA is TGTGCCAGCAGTGAATTCGGGCCCCAAGAGACCCAGTACTTC.

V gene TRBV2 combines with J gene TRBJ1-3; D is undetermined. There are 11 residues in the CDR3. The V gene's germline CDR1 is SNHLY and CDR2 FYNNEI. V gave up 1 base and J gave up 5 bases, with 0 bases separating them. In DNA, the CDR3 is TGTGCCAGCAGTGAAGGAAACACCATATATTTT. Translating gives CASSEGNTIYF.

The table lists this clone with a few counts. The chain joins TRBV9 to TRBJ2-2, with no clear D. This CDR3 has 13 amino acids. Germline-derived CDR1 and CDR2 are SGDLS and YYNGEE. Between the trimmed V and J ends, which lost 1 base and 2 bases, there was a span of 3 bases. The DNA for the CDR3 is TGTGCCAGCAGCGTATTTAACACCGGGGAGCTGTTTTTT. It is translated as CASSVFNTGELFF.

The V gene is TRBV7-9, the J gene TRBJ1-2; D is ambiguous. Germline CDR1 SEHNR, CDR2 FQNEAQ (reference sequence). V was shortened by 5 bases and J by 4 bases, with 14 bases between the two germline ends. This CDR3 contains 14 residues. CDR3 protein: CASSAPLLSYGYTF. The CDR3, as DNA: TGTGCCAGCAGCGCACCCTTACTCTCCTATGGCTACACCTTC.

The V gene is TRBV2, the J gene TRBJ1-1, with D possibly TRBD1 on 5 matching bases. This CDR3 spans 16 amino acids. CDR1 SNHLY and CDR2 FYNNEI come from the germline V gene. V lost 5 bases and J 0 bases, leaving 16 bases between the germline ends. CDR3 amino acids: CASSRYRKTMNTEAFF. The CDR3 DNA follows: TGTGCCAGCAGTAGGTACAGGAAAACCATGAACACTGAAGCTTTCTTT.

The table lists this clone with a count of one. The CDR3 spells CSVEGLGGSGANVLTF. CDR3 in DNA: TGCAGCGTTGAAGGATTAGGAGGGTCTGGGGCCAACGTCCTGACTTTC. The genes are TRBV29-1 and TRBJ2-6, with TRBD2 as a possible D gene (6 bases). The CDR3 extends over 16 amino acids. V dropped 1 base and J dropped 1 base, with 11 bases sitting between them. Germline V lookup: CDR1 SQVTM, CDR2 ANQGSEA.

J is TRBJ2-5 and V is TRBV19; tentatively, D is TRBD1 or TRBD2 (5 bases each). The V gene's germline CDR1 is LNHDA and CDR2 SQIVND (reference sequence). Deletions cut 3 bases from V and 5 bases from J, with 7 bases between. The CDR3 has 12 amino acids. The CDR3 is CASSIWGETQYF. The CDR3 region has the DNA TGTGCCAGTAGTATCTGGGGGGAGACCCAGTACTTC.

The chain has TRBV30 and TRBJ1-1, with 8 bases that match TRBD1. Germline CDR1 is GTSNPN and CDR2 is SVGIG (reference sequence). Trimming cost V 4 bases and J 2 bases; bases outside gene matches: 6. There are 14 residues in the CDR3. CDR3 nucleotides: TGTGCCTGGAACGGGGGACAGGTAAACACTGAAGCTTTCTTT. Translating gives CAWNGGQVNTEAFF.

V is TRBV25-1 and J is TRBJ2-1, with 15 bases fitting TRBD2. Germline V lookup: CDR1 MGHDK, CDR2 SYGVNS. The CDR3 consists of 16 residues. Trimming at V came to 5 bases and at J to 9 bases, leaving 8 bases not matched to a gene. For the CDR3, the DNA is TGTGCCAGCAGTAGGACTAGCGGGGGGGCGGTAGGTGAGCAGTTCTTC. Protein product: CASSRTSGGAVGEQFF.

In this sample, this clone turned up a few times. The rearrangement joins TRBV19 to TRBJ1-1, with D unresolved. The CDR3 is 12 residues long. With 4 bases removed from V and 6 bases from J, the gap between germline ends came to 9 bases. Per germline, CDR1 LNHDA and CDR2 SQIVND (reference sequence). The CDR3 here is CASSSSRAEAFF. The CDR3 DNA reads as TGTGCCAGTAGTAGCTCTCGAGCTGAAGCTTTCTTT.

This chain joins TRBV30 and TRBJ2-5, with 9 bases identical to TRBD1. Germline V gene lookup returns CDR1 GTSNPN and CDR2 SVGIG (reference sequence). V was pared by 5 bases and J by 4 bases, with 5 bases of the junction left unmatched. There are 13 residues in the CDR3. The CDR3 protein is CAWGRTGVETQYF. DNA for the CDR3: TGTGCCTGGGGGCGGACAGGGGTAGAGACCCAGTACTTC.

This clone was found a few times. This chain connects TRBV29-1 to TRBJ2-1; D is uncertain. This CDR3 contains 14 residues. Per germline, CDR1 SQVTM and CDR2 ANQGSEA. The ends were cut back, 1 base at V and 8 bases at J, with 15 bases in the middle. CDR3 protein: CSVEGQTRVDEQFF. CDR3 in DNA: TGCAGCGTTGAAGGCCAGACTCGGGTTGATGAGCAGTTCTTC.

CDR3 amino acids: CASSRQSYTGELFF. The CDR3 DNA reads as TGCGCCAGCAGCCGGCAGTCTTACACCGGGGAGCTGTTTTTT. The rearrangement uses TRBV5-1 and TRBJ2-2; D remains ambiguous. CDR1 and CDR2 (germline): SGHRS, YFSETQ. The V gene lost 4 bases and the J gene lost 3 bases, with 10 bases spanning the gap. The CDR3 contains 14 residues.

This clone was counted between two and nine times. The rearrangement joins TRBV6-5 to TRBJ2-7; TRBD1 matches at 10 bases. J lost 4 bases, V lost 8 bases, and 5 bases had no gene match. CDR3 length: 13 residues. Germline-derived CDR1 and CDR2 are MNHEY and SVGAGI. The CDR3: CASGPDRGYEQYF. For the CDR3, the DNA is TGTGCCAGCGGCCCGGACAGGGGGTACGAGCAGTACTTC.

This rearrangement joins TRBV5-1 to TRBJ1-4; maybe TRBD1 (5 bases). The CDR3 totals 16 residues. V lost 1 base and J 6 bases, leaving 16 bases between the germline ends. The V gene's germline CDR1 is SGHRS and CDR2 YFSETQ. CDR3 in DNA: TGCGCCAGCAGCTTGATGGGGTCGAGGGGCGATGAAAAACTGTTTTTT. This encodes CASSLMGSRGDEKLFF.

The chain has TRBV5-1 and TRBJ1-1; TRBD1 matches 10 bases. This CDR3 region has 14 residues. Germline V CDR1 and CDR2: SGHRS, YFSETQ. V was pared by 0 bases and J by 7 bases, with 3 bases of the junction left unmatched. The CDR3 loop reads CASSLVGTGDEAFF. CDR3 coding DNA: TGCGCCAGCAGCTTGGTAGGGACAGGGGATGAAGCTTTCTTT.

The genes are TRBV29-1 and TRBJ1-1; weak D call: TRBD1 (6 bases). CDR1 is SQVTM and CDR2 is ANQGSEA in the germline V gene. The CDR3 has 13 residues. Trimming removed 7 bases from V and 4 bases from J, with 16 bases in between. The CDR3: CSAKGGTGTEAFF. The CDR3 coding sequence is TGCAGCGCCAAAGGGGGGACGGGCACTGAAGCTTTCTTT.

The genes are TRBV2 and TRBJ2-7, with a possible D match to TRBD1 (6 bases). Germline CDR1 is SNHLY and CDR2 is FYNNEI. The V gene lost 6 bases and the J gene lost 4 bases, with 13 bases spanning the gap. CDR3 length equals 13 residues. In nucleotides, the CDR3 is TGTGCCAGCAGAGTAACAGGGTCTTACGAGCAGTACTTC. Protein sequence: CASRVTGSYEQYF.

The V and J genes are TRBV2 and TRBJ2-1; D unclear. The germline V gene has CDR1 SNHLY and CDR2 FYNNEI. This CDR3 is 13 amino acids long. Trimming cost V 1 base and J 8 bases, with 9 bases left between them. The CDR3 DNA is TGTGCCAGCAGTGAAGTGGGAAGAGATGAGCAGTTCTTC. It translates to CASSEVGRDEQFF.

The CDR3 loop reads CASSLLLNEKLFF. As DNA, the CDR3 is TGTGCCAGCAGCTTACTTCTTAATGAAAAACTGTTTTTT. The chain couples TRBV11-2 to TRBJ1-4; no clear D. Germline loops: CDR1 SGHAT, CDR2 FQNNGV. The CDR3 sequence is 13 residues long. Trimming took 2 bases from V and 4 from J, leaving 5 bases between them.

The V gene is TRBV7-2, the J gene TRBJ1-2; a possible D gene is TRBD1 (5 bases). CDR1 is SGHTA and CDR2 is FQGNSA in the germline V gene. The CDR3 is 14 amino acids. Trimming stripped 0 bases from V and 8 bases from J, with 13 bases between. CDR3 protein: CASSLAGVVEGYTF. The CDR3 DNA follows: TGTGCCAGCAGCTTAGCGGGGGTGGTAGAGGGCTACACCTTC.

CDR3 DNA sequence: TGTGCCAGCAGCCCTGGGCCCTACAATGAGCAGTTCTTC. It codes for CASSPGPYNEQFF. The chain couples TRBV7-2 to TRBJ2-1; no firm D call. CDR1 is SGHTA, CDR2 FQGNSA, per germline. The V end was cut by 5 bases, the J end by 2 bases, with 7 bases between. The CDR3 is 13 amino acids.

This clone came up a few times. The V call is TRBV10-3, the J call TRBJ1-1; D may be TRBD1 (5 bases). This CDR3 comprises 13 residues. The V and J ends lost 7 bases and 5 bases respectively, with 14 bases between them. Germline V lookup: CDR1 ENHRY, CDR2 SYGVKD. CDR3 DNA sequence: TGTGCCATCAAAGGGGAGGTGGGGACTGAAGCTTTCTTT. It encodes CAIKGEVGTEAFF.

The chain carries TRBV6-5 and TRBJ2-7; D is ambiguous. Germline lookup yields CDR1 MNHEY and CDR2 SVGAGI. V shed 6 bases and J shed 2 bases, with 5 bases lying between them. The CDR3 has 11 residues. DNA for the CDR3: TGTGCCAGCAGGAACCCCTACGAGCAGTACTTC. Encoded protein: CASRNPYEQYF.

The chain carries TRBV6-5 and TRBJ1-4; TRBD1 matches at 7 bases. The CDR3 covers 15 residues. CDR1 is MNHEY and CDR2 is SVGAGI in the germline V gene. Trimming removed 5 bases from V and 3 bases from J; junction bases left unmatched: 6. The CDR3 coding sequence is TGTGCCAGCAGTCAGAGGGGGCCACCTAATGAAAAACTGTTTTTT. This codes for CASSQRGPPNEKLFF.

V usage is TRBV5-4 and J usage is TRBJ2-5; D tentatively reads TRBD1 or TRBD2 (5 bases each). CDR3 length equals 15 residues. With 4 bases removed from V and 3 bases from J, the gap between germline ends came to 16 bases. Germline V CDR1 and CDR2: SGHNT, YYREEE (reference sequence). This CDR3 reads CASSRSSGSKETQYF. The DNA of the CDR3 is TGTGCCAGCAGCCGTTCATCAGGGAGCAAAGAGACCCAGTACTTC.

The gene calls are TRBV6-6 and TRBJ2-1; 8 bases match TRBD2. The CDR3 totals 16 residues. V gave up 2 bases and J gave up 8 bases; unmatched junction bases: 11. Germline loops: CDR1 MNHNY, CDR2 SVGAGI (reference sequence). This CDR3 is CASSYGQAGAIDEQFF. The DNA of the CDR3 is TGTGCCAGCAGTTACGGCCAAGCGGGGGCCATCGATGAGCAGTTCTTC.

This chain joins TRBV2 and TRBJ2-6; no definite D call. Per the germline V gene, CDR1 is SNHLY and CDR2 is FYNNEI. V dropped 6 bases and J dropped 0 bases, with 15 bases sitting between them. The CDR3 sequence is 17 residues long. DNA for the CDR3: TGTGCCAGCAGCCGAATCCCAGGAGCCTCTGGGGCCAACGTCCTGACTTTC. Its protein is CASSRIPGASGANVLTF.

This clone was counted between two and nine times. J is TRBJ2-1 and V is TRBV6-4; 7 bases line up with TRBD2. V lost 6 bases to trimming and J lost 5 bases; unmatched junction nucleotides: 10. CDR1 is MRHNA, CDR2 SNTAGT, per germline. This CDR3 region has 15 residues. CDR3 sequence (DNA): TGTGCCAGCAGCCCTTCGGCGGGGGTTAACAATGAGCAGTTCTTC. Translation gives CASSPSAGVNNEQFF.